A selection of T cell receptor beta chains follows, all from one sample in a study of radiotherapy plus CTLA-4 blockade in lung cancer. Measured with immunoSEQ multiplex PCR; TCRdb has only the in-frame clones, and not every one. This repertoire shows some 48,000 clones, approximately 86% found once; its top ten account for less than 20%. Source: peripheral blood, taken from a patient treated with radiotherapy plus ipilimumab. The source of these receptors is a human donor with non-small cell lung cancer that progressed on radiotherapy plus ipilimumab. Some clones in this sample may be carry-over from other donors' samples. Both conserved end residues are part of each CDR3. A D gene is named only where the DNA matches it firmly. Clone size appears in some rows only: once, few, many, or a class for an expanded clone.

D gene	clone size	J gene	V gene	CDR3 protein	CDR3 DNA
TRBD1	NA	TRBJ1-2	TRBV6-5	CASSQDRVGGYTF	TGTGCCAGCAGTCAAGACAGGGTCGGTGGCTACACCTTC
NA	once	TRBJ2-7	TRBV19	CASKDRGGDLYEQYF	TGTGCCAGTAAGGATCGCGGAGGGGACCTCTACGAGCAGTACTTC
TRBD1	NA	TRBJ2-5	TRBV29-1	CSATPGTGKETQYF	TGCAGCGCTACTCCCGGGACAGGGAAAGAGACCCAGTACTTC
TRBD2	NA	TRBJ2-7	TRBV29-1	CSVGTPLGGEQYF	TGCAGCGTCGGGACCCCCCTCGGGGGGGAGCAGTACTTC
TRBD2	NA	TRBJ2-1	TRBV19	CASSIDIAGGPPFF	TGTGCCAGTAGTATAGATATAGCGGGAGGGCCTCCGTTCTTC
NA	once	TRBJ2-1	TRBV9	CASSVVEGDEQFF	TGTGCCAGCAGCGTAGTGGAGGGCGATGAGCAGTTCTTC
TRBD2	NA	TRBJ2-7	TRBV27	CASSSTSAKLYEQYF	TGTGCCAGCAGTTCGACTAGCGCAAAGCTCTACGAGCAGTACTTC
TRBD2	NA	TRBJ2-3	TRBV10-3	CAIRLAGEVDTQYF	TGTGCCATCCGACTAGCGGGAGAGGTAGATACGCAGTATTTT
TRBD1	NA	TRBJ1-2	TRBV6-5	CASSYTGAYGYTF	TGTGCCAGCAGTTACACAGGGGCCTATGGCTACACCTTC
TRBD1	NA	TRBJ2-7	TRBV5-1	CASSQGGVGRGLIEQYF	TGCGCCAGCAGCCAAGGGGGTGTCGGCAGGGGGCTCATAGAGCAGTACTTC
NA	NA	TRBJ2-3	TRBV29-1	CSVDGRVGDTQYF	TGCAGCGTTGATGGCAGGGTCGGGGATACGCAGTATTTT
TRBD1	NA	TRBJ1-3	TRBV6-1	CASDRDRGNTIYF	TGTGCCAGCGACCGGGACAGGGGAAACACCATATATTTT
NA	NA	TRBJ2-5	TRBV2	CASTPGETQYF	TGTGCCAGCACCCCGGGGGAGACCCAGTACTTC
TRBD1	NA	TRBJ1-2	TRBV19	CASRGQADGYTF	TGTGCCAGTAGGGGACAGGCGGATGGCTACACCTTC
NA	NA	TRBJ1-2	TRBV7-2	CASSFSGDYGYTF	TGTGCCAGCAGCTTCTCCGGGGACTATGGCTACACCTTC
TRBD2	NA	TRBJ2-1	TRBV10-3	CAISERTSAYNEQFF	TGTGCCATCAGTGAGAGGACTAGCGCCTACAATGAGCAGTTCTTC
NA	NA	TRBJ1-5	TRBV7-2	CASSLEHRNQPQHF	TGTGCCAGCAGCTTAGAGCACCGCAATCAGCCCCAGCATTTT
NA	NA	TRBJ2-1	TRBV29-1	CSGSGWMGNEQFF	TGCAGCGGATCAGGCTGGATGGGCAATGAGCAGTTCTTC
TRBD1	NA	TRBJ1-6	TRBV6-5	CASSAGTGVSPLHF	TGTGCCAGCAGCGCCGGGACAGGGGTGTCACCCCTCCACTTT
NA	once	TRBJ2-5	TRBV5-1	CASNLGTASQETQYF	TGCGCCAGCAACCTCGGGACTGCTTCCCAAGAGACCCAGTACTTC
TRBD2	NA	TRBJ2-4	TRBV5-4	CASSSQAREKAKNIQYF	TGTGCCAGCAGCTCCCAGGCGCGGGAGAAAGCCAAAAACATTCAGTACTTC
TRBD2	few	TRBJ2-1	TRBV6-5	CASSSGSRKNEQFF	TGTGCCAGCAGTAGCGGGAGTAGGAAGAATGAGCAGTTCTTC
NA	NA	TRBJ1-2	TRBV18	CASSPEQTTNYGYTF	TGTGCCAGCTCACCAGAACAGACGACTAACTATGGCTACACCTTC
TRBD2	NA	TRBJ2-5	TRBV4-3	CASSQRGLAGETQYF	TGCGCCAGCAGCCAAAGAGGACTAGCGGGGGAGACCCAGTACTTC
NA	once	TRBJ1-5	TRBV5-5	CASSWTGNQPQHF	TGTGCCAGCAGCTGGACAGGCAATCAGCCCCAGCATTTT
TRBD2	NA	TRBJ2-1	TRBV10-2	CASSEPREDRKNEQFF	TGCGCCAGCAGTGAACCCCGGGAGGACCGGAAGAATGAGCAGTTCTTC
TRBD1	NA	TRBJ1-2	TRBV7-8	CASSQQGGGYGYTF	TGTGCCAGCAGCCAACAGGGGGGAGGATATGGCTACACCTTC
TRBD1	once	TRBJ2-7	TRBV7-9	CASSFLPGQGREQYF	TGTGCCAGCAGCTTCCTCCCGGGACAGGGTCGCGAGCAGTACTTC
NA	few	TRBJ2-1	TRBV6-4	CASSDHGKTYNEQFF	TGTGCCAGCAGTGACCACGGGAAGACCTACAATGAGCAGTTCTTC
NA	NA	TRBJ1-2	TRBV11-1	CASSPGAEGYTF	TGTGCCAGCAGCCCAGGGGCGGAAGGCTACACCTTC
NA	NA	TRBJ1-1	TRBV27	CASIRRGGGTEAFF	TGTGCCAGCATCAGGCGGGGGGGAGGGACTGAAGCTTTCTTT
TRBD1	NA	TRBJ2-2	TRBV6-4	CASRQGAYTGELFF	TGTGCCAGCAGACAGGGGGCGTACACCGGGGAGCTGTTTTTT
NA	NA	TRBJ2-7	TRBV2	CASSPSGFEQYF	TGTGCCAGCAGTCCTTCAGGGTTCGAGCAGTACTTC
NA	NA	TRBJ1-2	TRBV6-1	CASSEMTGVVGYTF	TGTGCCAGCAGTGAAATGACCGGGGTTGTAGGCTACACCTTC
TRBD1	NA	TRBJ2-1	TRBV6-5	CASSDPTGAARFF	TGTGCCAGCAGTGACCCGACAGGGGCCGCTAGGTTCTTC
NA	few	TRBJ2-7	TRBV23-1	CASSQSGQPSSYEQYF	TGCGCCAGCAGTCAATCCGGACAGCCCTCCTCCTACGAGCAGTACTTC
NA	NA	TRBJ2-3	TRBV10-3	CAISEEQITDTQYF	TGTGCCATCAGTGAGGAACAGATCACAGATACGCAGTATTTT
NA	NA	TRBJ2-3	TRBV5-1	CASSLGRAGDTQYF	TGCGCCAGCAGCTTGGGCCGGGCGGGAGATACGCAGTATTTT
TRBD1	NA	TRBJ2-7	TRBV7-2	CASSLNFGTGRYEQYF	TGTGCCAGCAGCTTAAATTTCGGGACAGGGCGGTACGAGCAGTACTTC
TRBD2	NA	TRBJ2-3	TRBV7-3	CASSSMGIAGGRDTQYF	TGTGCCAGCAGCTCAATGGGGATAGCGGGGGGGCGGGATACGCAGTATTTT
TRBD1	NA	TRBJ2-7	TRBV5-6	CASSPDRVANEQYF	TGTGCCAGCAGCCCGGACAGGGTGGCCAACGAGCAGTACTTC
NA	NA	TRBJ2-3	TRBV4-1	CASRLIQSEDTDTQYF	TGCGCCAGCAGGCTCATTCAAAGCGAGGACACAGATACGCAGTATTTT
NA	NA	TRBJ1-1	TRBV11-2	CASSLNGGFNTEAFF	TGTGCCAGCAGCTTGAACGGGGGATTTAACACTGAAGCTTTCTTT
NA	NA	TRBJ1-2	TRBV19	CASSTGDFSYGYTF	TGTGCCAGTAGTACTGGGGACTTCTCCTATGGCTACACCTTC
TRBD2	NA	TRBJ2-3	TRBV5-1	CASSLAPSGGGEDTQYF	TGCGCCAGCAGCTTGGCCCCCTCTGGCGGGGGGGAGGATACGCAGTATTTT